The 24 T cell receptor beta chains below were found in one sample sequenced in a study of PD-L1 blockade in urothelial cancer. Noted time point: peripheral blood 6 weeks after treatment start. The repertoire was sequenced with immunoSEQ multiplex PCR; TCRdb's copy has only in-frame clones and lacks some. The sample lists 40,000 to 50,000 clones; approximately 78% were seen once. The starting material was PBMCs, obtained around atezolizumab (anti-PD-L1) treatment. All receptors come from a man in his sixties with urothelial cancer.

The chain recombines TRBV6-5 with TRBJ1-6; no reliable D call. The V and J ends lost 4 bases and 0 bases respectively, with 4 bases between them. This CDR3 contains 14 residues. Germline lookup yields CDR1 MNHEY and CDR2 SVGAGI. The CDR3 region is CASSSSSYNSPLHF. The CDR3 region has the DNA TGTGCCAGCAGTTCGAGCTCCTATAATTCACCCCTCCACTTT.

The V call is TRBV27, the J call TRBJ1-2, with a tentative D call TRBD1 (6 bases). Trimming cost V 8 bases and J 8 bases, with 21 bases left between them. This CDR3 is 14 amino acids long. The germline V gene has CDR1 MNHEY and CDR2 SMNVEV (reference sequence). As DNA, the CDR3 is TGTGCCAGCTCAGAGACAGGTCTCCCTCGGGGCTACACCTTC. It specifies CASSETGLPRGYTF.

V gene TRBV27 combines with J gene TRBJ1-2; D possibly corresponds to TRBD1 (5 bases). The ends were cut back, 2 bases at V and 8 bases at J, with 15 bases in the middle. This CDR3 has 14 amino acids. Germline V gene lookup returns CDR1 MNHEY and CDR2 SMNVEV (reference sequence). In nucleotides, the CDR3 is TGTGCCAGCAGTTTACAGGGATCTCTGGGGGGCTACACCTTC. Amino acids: CASSLQGSLGGYTF.

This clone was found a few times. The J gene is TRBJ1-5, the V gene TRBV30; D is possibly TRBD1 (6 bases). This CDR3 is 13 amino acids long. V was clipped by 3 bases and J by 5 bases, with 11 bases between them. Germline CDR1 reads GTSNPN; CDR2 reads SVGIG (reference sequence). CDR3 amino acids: CAWRQGSHQPQHF. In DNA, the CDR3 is TGTGCCTGGAGACAGGGTTCCCATCAGCCCCAGCATTTT.

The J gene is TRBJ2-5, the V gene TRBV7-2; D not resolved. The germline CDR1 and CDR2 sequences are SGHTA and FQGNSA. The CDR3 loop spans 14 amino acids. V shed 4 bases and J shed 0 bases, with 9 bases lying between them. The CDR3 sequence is CASSSLVYQETQYF. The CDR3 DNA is TGTGCCAGCAGCTCCCTAGTGTACCAAGAGACCCAGTACTTC.

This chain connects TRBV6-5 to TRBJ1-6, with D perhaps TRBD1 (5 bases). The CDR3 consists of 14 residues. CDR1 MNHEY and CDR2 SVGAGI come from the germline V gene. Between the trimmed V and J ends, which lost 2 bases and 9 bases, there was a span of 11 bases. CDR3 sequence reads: CASSYKAGSSPLHF. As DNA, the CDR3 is TGTGCCAGCAGTTACAAGGCAGGGTCTTCACCCCTCCACTTT.

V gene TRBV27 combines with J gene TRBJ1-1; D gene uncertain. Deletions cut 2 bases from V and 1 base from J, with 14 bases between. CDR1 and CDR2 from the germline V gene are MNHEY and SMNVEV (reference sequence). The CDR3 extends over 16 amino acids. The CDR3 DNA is TGTGCCAGCAGTTTAGTTTTTGTCAGAGGGAACACTGAAGCTTTCTTT. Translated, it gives CASSLVFVRGNTEAFF.

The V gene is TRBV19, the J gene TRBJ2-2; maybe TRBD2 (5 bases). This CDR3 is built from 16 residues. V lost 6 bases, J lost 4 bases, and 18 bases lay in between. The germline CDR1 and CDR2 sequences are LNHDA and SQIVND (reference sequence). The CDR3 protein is CASRPLTKVGTGELFF. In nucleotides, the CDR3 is TGTGCCAGTAGACCTTTGACTAAGGTCGGCACCGGGGAGCTGTTTTTT.

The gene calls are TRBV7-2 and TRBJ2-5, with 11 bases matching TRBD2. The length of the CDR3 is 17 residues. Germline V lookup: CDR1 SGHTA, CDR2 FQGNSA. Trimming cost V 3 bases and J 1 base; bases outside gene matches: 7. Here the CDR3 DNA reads TGTGCCAGCAGCTTCCGACCGGGACTAGCGGCCCAAGAGACCCAGTACTTC. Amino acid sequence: CASSFRPGLAAQETQYF.

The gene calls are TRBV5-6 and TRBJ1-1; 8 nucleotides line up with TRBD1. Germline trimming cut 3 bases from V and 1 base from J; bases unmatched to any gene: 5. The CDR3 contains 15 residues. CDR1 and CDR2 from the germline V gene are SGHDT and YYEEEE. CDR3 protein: CASSSEDRGNTEAFF. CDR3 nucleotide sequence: TGTGCCAGCAGCTCGGAAGACAGGGGGAACACTGAAGCTTTCTTT.

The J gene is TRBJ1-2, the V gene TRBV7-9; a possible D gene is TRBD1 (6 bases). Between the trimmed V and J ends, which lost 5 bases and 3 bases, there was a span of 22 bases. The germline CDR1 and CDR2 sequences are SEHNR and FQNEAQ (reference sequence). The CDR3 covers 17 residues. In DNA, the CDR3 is TGTGCCAGCAGCCCGCGACAGGTCCGTAGGGGAGACTATGGCTACACCTTC. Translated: CASSPRQVRRGDYGYTF.

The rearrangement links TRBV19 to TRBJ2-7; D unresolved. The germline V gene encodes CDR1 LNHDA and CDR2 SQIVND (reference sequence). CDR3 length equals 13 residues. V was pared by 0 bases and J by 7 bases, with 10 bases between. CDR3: CASSIDGRREQYF. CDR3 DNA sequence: TGTGCCAGTAGTATAGATGGAAGGCGGGAGCAGTACTTC.

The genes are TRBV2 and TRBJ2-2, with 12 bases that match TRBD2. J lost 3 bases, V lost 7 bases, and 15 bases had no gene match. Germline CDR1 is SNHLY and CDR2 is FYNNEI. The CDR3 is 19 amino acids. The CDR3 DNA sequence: TGTGCCAGCATAACCTTTCGACTAGCGGGAGCGTGGGACACCGGGGAGCTGTTTTTT. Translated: CASITFRLAGAWDTGELFF.

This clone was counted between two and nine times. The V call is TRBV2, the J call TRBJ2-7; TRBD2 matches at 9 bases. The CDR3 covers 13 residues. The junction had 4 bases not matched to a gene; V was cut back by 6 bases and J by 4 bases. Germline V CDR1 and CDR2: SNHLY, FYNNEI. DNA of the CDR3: TGTGCCAGCAGGGGACTAGCTACGTACGAGCAGTACTTC. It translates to CASRGLATYEQYF.

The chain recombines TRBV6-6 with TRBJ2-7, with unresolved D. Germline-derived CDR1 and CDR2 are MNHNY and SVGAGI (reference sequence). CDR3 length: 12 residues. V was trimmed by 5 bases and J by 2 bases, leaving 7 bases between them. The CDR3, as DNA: TGTGCCAGCAGTCGAGAGGCCTACGAGCAGTACTTC. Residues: CASSREAYEQYF.

CDR3 nucleotides: TGTGCCAGCATTAGCGGGAAGGAGATATCCACAGATACGCAGTATTTT. Protein sequence: CASISGKEISTDTQYF. The chain couples TRBV6-4 to TRBJ2-3; TRBD2 matches at 8 bases. Unmatched junction bases numbered 11, after V lost 7 bases and J lost 2 bases. This CDR3 has 16 amino acids. Germline CDR1 and CDR2: MRHNA and SNTAGT.

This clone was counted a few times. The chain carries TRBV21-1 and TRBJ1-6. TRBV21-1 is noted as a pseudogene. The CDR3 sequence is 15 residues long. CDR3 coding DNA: TGTGCCAGCAGCAAGGATAGGGAGTGGGATTCACCCCTCCACTTT. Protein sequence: CASSKDREWDSPLHF.

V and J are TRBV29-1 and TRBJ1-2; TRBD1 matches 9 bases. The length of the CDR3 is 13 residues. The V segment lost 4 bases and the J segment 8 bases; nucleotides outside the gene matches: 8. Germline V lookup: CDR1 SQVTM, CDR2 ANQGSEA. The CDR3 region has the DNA TGCAGCGTTGTAGTTGGGACAGGGAGCGGCTACACCTTC. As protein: CSVVVGTGSGYTF. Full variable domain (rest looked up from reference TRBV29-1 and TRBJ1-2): SAVISQKPSRDICQRGTSLTIQCQVDSQVTMMFWYRQQPGQSLTLIATANQGSEATYESGFVIDKFPISRPNLTFSTLTVSNMSPEDSSIYLCSVVVGTGSGYTFGSGTRLTVV.

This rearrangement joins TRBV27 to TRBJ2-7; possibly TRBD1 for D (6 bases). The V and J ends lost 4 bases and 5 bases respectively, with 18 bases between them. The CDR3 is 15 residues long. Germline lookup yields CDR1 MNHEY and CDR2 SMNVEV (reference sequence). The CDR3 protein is CASSSQGSAFHEQYF. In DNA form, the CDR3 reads TGTGCCAGCAGTTCACAGGGTTCGGCGTTCCACGAGCAGTACTTC.

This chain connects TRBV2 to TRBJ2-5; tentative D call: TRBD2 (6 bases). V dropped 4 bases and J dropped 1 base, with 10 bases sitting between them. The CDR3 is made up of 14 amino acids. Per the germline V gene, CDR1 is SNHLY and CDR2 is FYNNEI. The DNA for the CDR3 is TGTGCCAGCAGTGGGGGAGGTACCCAAGAGACCCAGTACTTC. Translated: CASSGGGTQETQYF.

The CDR3 nucleotides are TGTGCCAGCTCACAGACGGGACTGGCCAGCACAGATACGCAGTATTTT. This encodes CASSQTGLASTDTQYF. The J gene is TRBJ2-3, the V gene TRBV18; tentatively, D is TRBD2 (6 bases). Germline CDR1 is KGHSH and CDR2 is LQKENI. The V end was cut by 4 bases, the J end by 0 bases, with 14 bases between. The CDR3 extends over 16 amino acids.

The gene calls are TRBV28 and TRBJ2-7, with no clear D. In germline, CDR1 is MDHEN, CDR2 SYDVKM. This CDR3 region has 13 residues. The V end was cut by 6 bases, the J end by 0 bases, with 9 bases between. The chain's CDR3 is CASRLRSSYEQYF. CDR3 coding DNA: TGTGCCAGCAGGCTGAGGAGCTCCTACGAGCAGTACTTC.

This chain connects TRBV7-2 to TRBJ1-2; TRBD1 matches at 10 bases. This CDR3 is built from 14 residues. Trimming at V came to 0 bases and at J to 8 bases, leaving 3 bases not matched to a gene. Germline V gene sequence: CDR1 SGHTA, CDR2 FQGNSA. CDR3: CASSLADRGYGYTF. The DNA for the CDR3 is TGTGCCAGCAGCTTAGCGGACAGGGGGTACGGCTACACCTTC.

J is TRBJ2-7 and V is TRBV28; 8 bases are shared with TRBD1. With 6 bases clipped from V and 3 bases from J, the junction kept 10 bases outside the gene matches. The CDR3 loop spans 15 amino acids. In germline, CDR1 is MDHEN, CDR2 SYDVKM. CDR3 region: CASSRGTGYRYEQYF. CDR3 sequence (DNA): TGTGCCAGCAGCAGAGGGACAGGCTACCGCTACGAGCAGTACTTC. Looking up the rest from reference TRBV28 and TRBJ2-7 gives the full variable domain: DVKVTQSSRYLVKRTGEKVFLECVQDMDHENMFWYRQDPGLGLRLIYFSYDVKMKEKGDIPEGYSVSREKKERFSLILESASTNQTSMYLCASSRGTGYRYEQYFGPGTRLTVT.